Below, one TCR beta chain is given with its context. Its antigen is not known. The sample comes from a study of cytomegalovirus exposure and HLA in healthy donors. Trimming pared 2 bases from V and 6 bases from J, leaving 17 bases between. This CDR3 has 15 amino acids. From germline, CDR1 is MNHEY and CDR2 SMNVEV (reference sequence). The PCR had 60 Vbeta and 13 Jbeta primers. Clones were sequenced by immunoSEQ multiplex PCR, and TCRdb holds only the in-frame ones, with some missing. The repertoire consists of 140,000 to 150,000 clones, with about 74% occurring once and the leading ten covering 13%. Study-wide results and limits: Indistinguishability led to the exclusion of some V segments, TRBV6-2 and TRBV6-3 included. TCR association rates varied by HLA locus in a later analysis, with DRB1 highest and HLA-C lowest. According to an earlier analysis, most TCR beta V segments yielded productive rearrangements about 90% or about 30% of the time. The authors enumerated 150 to 200 TCR beta chains as linked to cytomegalovirus.

What was sequenced was PBMCs. The receptor comes from a man aged 35-49 years in good health and CMV-seropositive. The chain employs TRBV27 and TRBJ2-7; unclear D gene. In DNA form, the CDR3 reads TGTGCCAGCAGTTTACTAACACCCCTTTCGGGCGAGCAGTACTTC. Protein: CASSLLTPLSGEQYF.